This TCR beta chain was identified during a study of chemoradiotherapy in HPV16-positive cancers. TCRdb keeps only in-frame clones here, not all; method: immunoSEQ multiplex PCR. The data show around 14,000 clones, around 72% seen once. The J segment lost 0 bases and the V segment lost 8 bases, leaving 14 bases of the junction unmatched. This CDR3 comprises 18 residues. Germline values: CDR1 LNHDA, CDR2 SQIVND (reference sequence). Collection took place from a patient who underwent chemoradiotherapy. V and J are TRBV19 and TRBJ2-1, with TRBD2 matching over 9 bases. The clonotype was recovered from a human donor with HPV-associated anogenital cancer. CDR3 sequence: CASSSGSGGMSSYNEQFF. The DNA of the CDR3 is TGTGCCAGTTCCTCGGGTAGCGGGGGTATGAGCTCCTACAATGAGCAGTTCTTC.